Following are 24 T cell receptor beta chains from one sample sequenced in a study of T cells in Graves' hyperthyroidism and ophthalmopathy. RNA transcripts gave rise to amplified TCR beta CDR3 regions. The TCR CDR3 was amplified in a first-round RT-PCR using the HTBI primer set. TCRdb itself ran the multiplex PCR reads through MiXCR, one entry per CDR3 protein. This table has around 600,000 distinct CDR3 sequences, around 13% appearing once. Sequencing was done on a sample of blood. The receptors were gathered from a woman aged 50 to 60 with Graves' ophthalmopathy.

In this sample, this clonotype turned up many times. V is TRBV13 and J is TRBJ2-2, with 13 bases aligning to TRBD2. Trimming took 3 bases from V and 5 from J; bases not matched to a gene: 12. This CDR3 spans 19 amino acids. Germline lookup yields CDR1 PRHDT and CDR2 FYEKMQ (reference sequence). CDR3 sequence reads: CASSFYPGLAGVETGELFF. The CDR3 DNA sequence: TGTGCCAGCAGCTTTTACCCAGGACTAGCGGGAGTTGAAACCGGGGAGCTGTTTTTT.

This clonotype came up a few times. The CDR3, as DNA: TGCGCCAGCAGCTTGGTGGCGGACAGGGACAATGAGCAGTTCTTC. Protein sequence: CASSLVADRDNEQFF. The chain employs TRBV5-1 and TRBJ2-1, with 8 bases identical to TRBD1. CDR1 is SGHRS, CDR2 YFSETQ, per germline. Trimming removed 0 bases from V and 5 bases from J; junction bases left unmatched: 4. The CDR3 spans 15 residues.

V and J are TRBV14 and TRBJ2-7; D unclear. The germline V gene has CDR1 SGHDN and CDR2 FVKESK. The CDR3 length is 16 residues. Trimming cost V 3 bases and J 4 bases, with 19 bases left between them. The CDR3 here is CASSHNDLVVDYEQYF. The CDR3 region has the DNA TGTGCCAGCAGCCATAACGACCTGGTTGTGGATTACGAGCAGTACTTC.

The gene calls are TRBV27 and TRBJ1-1; 9 nucleotides match TRBD1. This CDR3 region has 16 residues. Germline CDR1 and CDR2: MNHEY and SMNVEV (reference sequence). V lost 5 bases, J lost 0 bases, and 7 bases stayed unmatched. CDR3 amino acids: CASSPRTGVMNTEAFF. In DNA, the CDR3 is TGTGCCAGCAGTCCAAGGACAGGGGTAATGAACACTGAAGCTTTCTTT.

This clonotype has ten or more counts. The V call is TRBV12-3 or TRBV12-4, the J call TRBJ2-1; D might be TRBD2 (6 bases). The ends were cut back, 5 bases at V and 9 bases at J, with 14 bases in the middle. CDR3 length equals 13 residues. As DNA, the CDR3 is TGTGCCAGCAGTAGCGGGCCCCTGGGTGAGCAGTTCTTC. Protein: CASSSGPLGEQFF.

This clonotype came up many times. DNA for the CDR3: TGTGCCAGCAGCGGACAGGGCGAAGGATACAATGAGCAGTTCTTC. Protein sequence: CASSGQGEGYNEQFF. This chain links TRBV9 with TRBJ2-1, with TRBD1 matching 7 bases. The CDR3 covers 15 residues. Germline V gives CDR1 SGDLS, CDR2 YYNGEE. The ends lost 3 bases at V and 4 bases at J; junction bases unmatched: 7.

The chain joins TRBV5-5 to TRBJ1-2; D gene unclear. The CDR3 length is 13 residues. The V end lost 2 bases, the J end lost 5 bases, and 10 bases lay between the germline ends. CDR1 SGHKS and CDR2 YYEKEE come from the germline V gene (reference sequence). The CDR3 bases are TGTGCCAGCAGCTTTGGAAACCATTATGGCTACACCTTC. Protein product: CASSFGNHYGYTF.

This clonotype was observed a handful of times. The J gene is TRBJ2-5, the V gene TRBV4-3, with D tentatively TRBD1 or TRBD2 (5 bases each). The ends were cut back, 1 base at V and 5 bases at J, with 11 bases in the middle. Germline V gives CDR1 LGHNA, CDR2 YSLEER. This CDR3 is built from 14 residues. The CDR3 reads CASSQGGSWETQYF. Written as DNA, the CDR3 is TGCGCCAGCAGCCAAGGGGGGAGCTGGGAGACCCAGTACTTC.

This clonotype turned up a few times. The chain couples TRBV20-1 to TRBJ2-1, with 8 bases matching TRBD2. The germline V gene has CDR1 DFQATT and CDR2 SNEGSKA (reference sequence). With 4 bases clipped from V and 4 bases from J, the junction kept 18 bases outside the gene matches. The CDR3 is 18 residues long. CDR3 nucleotides: TGCAGTGCTACCAGACCCGCGAGGACTAGCCGGGGATACAATGAGCAGTTCTTC. This sequence encodes CSATRPARTSRGYNEQFF.

This clonotype was seen at least ten times. This chain connects TRBV18 to TRBJ1-2; 8 positions match TRBD1. The germline CDR1 and CDR2 sequences are KGHSH and LQKENI. V shed 2 bases and J 6 bases; nucleotides not matched to a gene: 8. This CDR3 has 15 amino acids. CDR3 sequence: CASSPSSGGGDGYTF. Written as DNA, the CDR3 is TGTGCCAGCTCACCATCTTCAGGGGGCGGCGATGGCTACACCTTC.

This clonotype was counted many times. This chain uses TRBV7-6 with TRBJ2-1; 9 bases align to TRBD2. The junction had 6 bases not matched to a gene; V was cut back by 1 base and J by 5 bases. The CDR3 contains 16 residues. The germline V gene encodes CDR1 SGHVS and CDR2 FNYEAQ. As DNA, the CDR3 is TGTGCCAGCAGCTTAGTTCTTTTAGCGGGAGACAATGAGCAGTTCTTC. As protein: CASSLVLLAGDNEQFF. The variable domain in full, with the rest retrieved from reference TRBV7-6 and TRBJ2-1, is GAGVSQSPRYKVTKRGQDVALRCDPISGHVSLYWYRQALGQGPEFLTYFNYEAQQDKSGLPNDRFSAERPEGSISTLTIQRTEQRDSAMYRCASSLVLLAGDNEQFFGPGTRLTVL.

At least ten counts were recorded for this clonotype. The rearrangement links TRBV2 to TRBJ1-1; D is perhaps TRBD1 (5 bases). The CDR3 consists of 14 residues. Germline V gene lookup returns CDR1 SNHLY and CDR2 FYNNEI. V lost 7 bases and J 1 base, leaving 13 bases between the germline ends. CDR3 region: CASMRTYPNTEAFF. CDR3 nucleotides: TGTGCCAGCATGCGGACATATCCGAACACTGAAGCTTTCTTT.

This sequence joins TRBV6-1 and TRBJ2-4; D not certain. Trimming shortened V by 6 bases and J by 4 bases, and 7 bases separated the two germline ends. This CDR3 spans 12 amino acids. Germline CDR1 MNHNS, CDR2 SASEGT. CDR3 nucleotides: TGTGCCAGCAGAGATGAGAAAAACATTCAGTACTTC. It translates to CASRDEKNIQYF.

At least ten counts were recorded for this clonotype. J is TRBJ2-7 and V is TRBV7-6, with a tentative D call TRBD1 (8 bases). Germline-derived CDR1 and CDR2 are SGHVS and FNYEAQ. With 6 bases removed from V and 4 bases from J, the gap between germline ends came to 22 bases. The CDR3 has 16 amino acids. For the CDR3, the DNA is TGTGCCAGCAGACCCACAACAGGGGGGGATAAATACGAGCAGTACTTC. It yields the protein CASRPTTGGDKYEQYF.

The chain uses TRBV20-1 and TRBJ2-5; TRBD2 might be the D (7 bases). Deletions cut 5 bases from V and 4 bases from J, with 17 bases between. CDR3 size: 14 residues. CDR1 and CDR2 from the germline V gene are DFQATT and SNEGSKA (reference sequence). CDR3 sequence: CSAYPVRGAETQYF. DNA for the CDR3: TGCAGTGCTTACCCCGTTCGGGGGGCAGAGACCCAGTACTTC.

There are many counts of this clonotype. The chain is built from TRBV13 and TRBJ2-1; the match to TRBD2 covers 13 bases. Germline CDR1 reads PRHDT; CDR2 reads FYEKMQ (reference sequence). V lost 5 bases to trimming and J lost 5 bases; unmatched junction nucleotides: 3. CDR3 length: 15 amino acids. CDR3 bases: TGTGCCAGCAGCCAGGGACTAGCGGGGAACAATGAGCAGTTCTTC. Amino acid sequence: CASSQGLAGNNEQFF.

The chain is built from TRBV7-3 and TRBJ2-1, with TRBD2 as a possible D gene (7 bases). The V gene's germline CDR1 is SGHTA and CDR2 FQGTGA. The CDR3 sequence is 15 residues long. V gave up 5 bases and J gave up 2 bases, with 13 bases separating them. Here the CDR3 reads CASSPGAGAYNEQFF. CDR3 coding DNA: TGTGCCAGCAGCCCAGGGGCGGGAGCCTACAATGAGCAGTTCTTC.

This chain uses TRBV6-1 with TRBJ2-2; D remains unclear. CDR1 MNHNS and CDR2 SASEGT come from the germline V gene. CDR3 length: 14 residues. With 6 bases removed from V and 5 bases from J, the gap between germline ends came to 13 bases. The CDR3 nucleotides read TGTGCCAGCAGATTTGGCCGTTTGACCGGGGAGCTGTTTTTT. It translates to CASRFGRLTGELFF.

Remarks on this clonotype: The germline gene is not matched at one end of the junction; a read error may be the cause. The chain has TRBV7-9 and TRBJ2-7; D gene unclear. Germline V gene data show CDR1 as SEHNR and CDR2 as FQNEAQ (reference sequence). This CDR3 contains 13 residues. This CDR3 is CASSPIPHYEQHF. DNA of the CDR3: TGTGCCAGCAGCCCCATCCCCCACTACGAGCAGCACTTC.

This clonotype was found many times. This chain joins TRBV7-2 and TRBJ1-1; D not resolved. The germline CDR1 and CDR2 sequences are SGHTA and FQGNSA. The CDR3 length is 14 residues. Trimming cost V 9 bases and J 1 base, with 15 bases left between them. The DNA of the CDR3 is TGTGCCAGTCGGTCCTTCGGGGAGAACACTGAAGCTTTCTTT. It is translated as CASRSFGENTEAFF.

Concerning this clonotype: Given a much more abundant clone one base away, this may be a read error. V gene TRBV4-1 combines with J gene TRBJ2-7, with 7 bases lining up with TRBD2. The CDR3 has 17 residues. CDR1 is MGHRA and CDR2 is YSYEKL in the germline V gene. V was pared by 4 bases and J by 1 base, with 13 bases of the junction left unmatched. The CDR3, as DNA: TGCGCCAGCAGCCGATATACAGAAACTAGCGTTTCCTACGAGCAGTACTTC. Encoded protein: CASSRYTETSVSYEQYF.

The CDR3 region is CASSVSSLTDTQYF. CDR3 sequence (DNA): TGTGCCAGCAGCGTTAGTAGCCTCACAGATACGCAGTATTTT. This chain links TRBV9 with TRBJ2-3; D is ambiguous. The CDR3 runs 14 residues. CDR1 is SGDLS, CDR2 YYNGEE, per germline. Trimming pared 2 bases from V and 2 bases from J, leaving 9 bases between.

This clonotype has just a few counts. The CDR3 loop is CASSLGPDVWPQHF. The CDR3 DNA reads TGTGCCAGCAGCTTGGGACCGGACGTGTGGCCCCAGCATTTT. The chain combines TRBV5-5 with TRBJ1-5, with no clear D. Germline CDR1 is SGHKS and CDR2 is YYEKEE (reference sequence). There are 14 residues in the CDR3. Trimming removed 0 bases from V and 9 bases from J, with 13 bases in between.

This clonotype appeared many times. V is TRBV11-2 and J is TRBJ2-2, with D uncertain. The V and J ends lost 2 bases and 1 base respectively, with 5 bases between them. Germline V gene sequence: CDR1 SGHAT, CDR2 FQNNGV. CDR3 length: 14 amino acids. The CDR3 bases are TGTGCCAGCAGCTTATACATGAACACCGGGGAGCTGTTTTTT. It encodes CASSLYMNTGELFF. Full variable domain (outside the CDR3, taken from reference TRBV11-2 and TRBJ2-2): EAGVAQSPRYKIIEKRQSVAFWCNPISGHATLYWYQQILGQGPKLLIQFQNNGVVDDSQLPKDRFSAERLKGVDSTLKIQPAKLEDSAVYLCASSLYMNTGELFFGEGSRLTVL.